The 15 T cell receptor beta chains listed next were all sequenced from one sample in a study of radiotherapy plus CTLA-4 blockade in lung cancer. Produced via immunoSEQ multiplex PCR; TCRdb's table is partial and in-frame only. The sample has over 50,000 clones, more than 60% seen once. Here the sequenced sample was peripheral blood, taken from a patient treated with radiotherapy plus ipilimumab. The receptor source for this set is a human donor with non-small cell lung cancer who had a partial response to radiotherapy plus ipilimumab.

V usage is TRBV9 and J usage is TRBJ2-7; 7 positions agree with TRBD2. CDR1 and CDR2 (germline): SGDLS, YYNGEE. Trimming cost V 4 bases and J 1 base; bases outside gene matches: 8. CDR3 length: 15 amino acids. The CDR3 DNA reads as TGTGCCAGCAGCCAAGGGTGGGGGGGTTCCTACGAGCAGTACTTC. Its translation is CASSQGWGGSYEQYF.

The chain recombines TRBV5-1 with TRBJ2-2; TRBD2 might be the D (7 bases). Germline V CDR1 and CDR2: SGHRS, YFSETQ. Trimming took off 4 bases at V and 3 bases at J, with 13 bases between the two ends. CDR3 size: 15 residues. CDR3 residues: CASSHRGAYTGELFF. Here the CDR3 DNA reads TGCGCCAGCAGCCATCGGGGGGCGTACACCGGGGAGCTGTTTTTT.

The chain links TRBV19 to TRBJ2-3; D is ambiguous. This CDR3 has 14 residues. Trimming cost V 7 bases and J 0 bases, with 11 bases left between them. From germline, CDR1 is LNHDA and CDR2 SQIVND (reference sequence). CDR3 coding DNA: TGTGCCAGTAAGCCGTCGACTAGCACAGATACGCAGTATTTT. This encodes CASKPSTSTDTQYF.

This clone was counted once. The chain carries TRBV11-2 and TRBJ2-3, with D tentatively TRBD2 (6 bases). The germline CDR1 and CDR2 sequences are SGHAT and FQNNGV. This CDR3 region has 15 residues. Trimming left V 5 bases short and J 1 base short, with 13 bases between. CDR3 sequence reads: CASSPGGVGTDTQYF. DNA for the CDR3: TGTGCCAGCAGCCCCGGGGGTGTGGGCACAGATACGCAGTATTTT.

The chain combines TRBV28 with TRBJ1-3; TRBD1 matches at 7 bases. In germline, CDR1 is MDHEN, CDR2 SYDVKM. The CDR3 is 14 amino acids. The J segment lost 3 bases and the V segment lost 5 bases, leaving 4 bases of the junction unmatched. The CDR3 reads CASSPGTVGNTIYF. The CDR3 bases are TGTGCCAGCAGTCCCGGGACAGTTGGAAACACCATATATTTT.

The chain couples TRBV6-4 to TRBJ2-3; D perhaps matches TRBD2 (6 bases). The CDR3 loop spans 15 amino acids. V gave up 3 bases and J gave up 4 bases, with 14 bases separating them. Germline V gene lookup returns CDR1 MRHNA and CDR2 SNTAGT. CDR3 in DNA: TGTGCCAGCAGTGATAAGGGCGGGAACTCAGATACGCAGTATTTT. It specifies CASSDKGGNSDTQYF.

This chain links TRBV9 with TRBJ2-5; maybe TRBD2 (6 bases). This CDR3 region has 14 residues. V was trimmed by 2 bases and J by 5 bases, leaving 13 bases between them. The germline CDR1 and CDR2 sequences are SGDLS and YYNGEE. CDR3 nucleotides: TGTGCCAGCAGCGTCGGAGGGGCCCATGAGACCCAGTACTTC. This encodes CASSVGGAHETQYF.

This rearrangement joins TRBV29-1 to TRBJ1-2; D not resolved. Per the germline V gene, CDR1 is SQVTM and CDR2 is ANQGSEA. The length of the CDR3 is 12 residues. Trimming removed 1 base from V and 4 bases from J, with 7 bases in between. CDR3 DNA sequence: TGCAGCGTTGAAGCCCAGCGCTATGGCTACACCTTC. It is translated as CSVEAQRYGYTF.

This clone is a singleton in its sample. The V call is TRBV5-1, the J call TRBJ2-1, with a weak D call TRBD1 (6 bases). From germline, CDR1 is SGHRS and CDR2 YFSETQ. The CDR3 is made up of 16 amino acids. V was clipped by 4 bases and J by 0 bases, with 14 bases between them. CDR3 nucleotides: TGCGCCAGCAGCACGGGACACGCCAGCTCCTACAATGAGCAGTTCTTC. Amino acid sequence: CASSTGHASSYNEQFF.

CDR3 nucleotide sequence: TGTGCCAGCAGCTTTCTGAGGCAGCTTAGGCAGCAGTACTTC. Amino acid sequence: CASSFLRQLRQQYF. V gene TRBV5-6 combines with J gene TRBJ2-7; D not certain. The length of the CDR3 is 14 residues. The V gene's germline CDR1 is SGHDT and CDR2 YYEEEE. V gave up 2 bases and J gave up 8 bases, with 17 bases separating them.

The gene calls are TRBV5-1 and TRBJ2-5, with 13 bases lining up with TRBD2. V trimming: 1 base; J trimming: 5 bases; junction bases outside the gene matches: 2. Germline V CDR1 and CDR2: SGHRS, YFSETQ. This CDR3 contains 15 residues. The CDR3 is CASSLTSGGEETQYF. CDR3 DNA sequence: TGCGCCAGCAGCTTGACTAGCGGGGGGGAGGAGACCCAGTACTTC.

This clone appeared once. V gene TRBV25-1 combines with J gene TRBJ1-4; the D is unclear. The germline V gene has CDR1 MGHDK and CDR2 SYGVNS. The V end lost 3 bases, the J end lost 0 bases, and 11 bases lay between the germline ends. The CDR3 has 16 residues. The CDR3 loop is CASSENSFATNEKLFF. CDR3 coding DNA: TGTGCCAGCAGTGAGAACAGCTTTGCAACTAATGAAAAACTGTTTTTT.

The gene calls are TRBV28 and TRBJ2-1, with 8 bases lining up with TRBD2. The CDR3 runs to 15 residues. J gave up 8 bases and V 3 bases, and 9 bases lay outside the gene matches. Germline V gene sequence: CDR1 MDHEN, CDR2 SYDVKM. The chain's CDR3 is CASSFSGGGEDEQFF. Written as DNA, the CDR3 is TGTGCCAGCAGTTTTTCGGGGGGGGGAGAGGATGAGCAGTTCTTC.

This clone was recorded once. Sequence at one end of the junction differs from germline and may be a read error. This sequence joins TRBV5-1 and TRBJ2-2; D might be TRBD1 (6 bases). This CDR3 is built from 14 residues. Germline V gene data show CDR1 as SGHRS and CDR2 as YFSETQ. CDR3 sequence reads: CASSLGAGAGELFF. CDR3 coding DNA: TGCGCCAGCAGTTTGGGGGCCGGGGCCGGGGAGCTGTTTTTT.

The CDR3, as DNA: TGTGCCAGCTCACCACCGGGATCGGGAACCTACGAGCAGTACTTC. Translating gives CASSPPGSGTYEQYF. The chain couples TRBV18 to TRBJ2-7, with TRBD2 as a possible D gene (5 bases). Germline loops: CDR1 KGHSH, CDR2 LQKENI. The CDR3 sequence is 15 residues long. V was trimmed by 0 bases and J by 2 bases, leaving 11 bases between them.